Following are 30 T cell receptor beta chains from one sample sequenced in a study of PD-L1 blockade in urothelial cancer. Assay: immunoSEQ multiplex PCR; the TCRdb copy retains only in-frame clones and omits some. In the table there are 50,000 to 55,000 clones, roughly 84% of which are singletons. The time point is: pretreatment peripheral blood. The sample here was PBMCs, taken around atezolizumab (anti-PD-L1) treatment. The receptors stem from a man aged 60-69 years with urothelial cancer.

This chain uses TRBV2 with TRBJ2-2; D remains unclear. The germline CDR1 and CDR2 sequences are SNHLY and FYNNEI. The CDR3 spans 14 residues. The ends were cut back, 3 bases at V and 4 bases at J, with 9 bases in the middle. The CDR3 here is CASSEWYSTGELFF. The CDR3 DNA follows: TGTGCCAGCAGTGAGTGGTACAGCACCGGGGAGCTGTTTTTT.

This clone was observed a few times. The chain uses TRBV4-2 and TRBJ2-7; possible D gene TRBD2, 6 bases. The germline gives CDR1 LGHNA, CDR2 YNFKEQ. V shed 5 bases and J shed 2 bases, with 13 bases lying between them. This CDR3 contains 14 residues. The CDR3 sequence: CASSWSGYPYEQYF. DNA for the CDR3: TGTGCCAGCAGCTGGAGCGGGTACCCCTACGAGCAGTACTTC.

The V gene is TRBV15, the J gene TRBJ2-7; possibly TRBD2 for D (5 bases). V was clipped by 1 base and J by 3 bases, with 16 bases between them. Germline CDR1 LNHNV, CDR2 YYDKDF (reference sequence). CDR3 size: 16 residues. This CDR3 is CATSRGWSRGSYEQYF. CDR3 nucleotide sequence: TGTGCCACCAGCAGAGGGTGGTCCCGAGGGAGCTACGAGCAGTACTTC.

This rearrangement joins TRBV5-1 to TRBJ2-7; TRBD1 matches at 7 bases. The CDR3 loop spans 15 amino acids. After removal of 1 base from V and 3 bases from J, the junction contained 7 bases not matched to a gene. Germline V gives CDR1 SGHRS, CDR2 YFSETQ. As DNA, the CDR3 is TGCGCCAGCAGCTTGTGGACAGGAATAAACTACGAGCAGTACTTC. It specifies CASSLWTGINYEQYF.

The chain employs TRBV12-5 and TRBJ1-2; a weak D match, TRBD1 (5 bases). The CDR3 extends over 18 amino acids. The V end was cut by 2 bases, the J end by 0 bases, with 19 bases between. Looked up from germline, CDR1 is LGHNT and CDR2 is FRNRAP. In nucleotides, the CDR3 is TGTGCTAGTGGTTTGCGTCTGTGGGGCCAAGGAACTAACTATGGCTACACCTTC. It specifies CASGLRLWGQGTNYGYTF. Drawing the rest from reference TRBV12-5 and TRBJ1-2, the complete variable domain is DARVTQTPRHKVTEMGQEVTMRCQPILGHNTVFWYRQTMMQGLELLAYFRNRAPLDDSGMPKDRFSAEMPDATLATLKIQPSEPRDSAVYFCASGLRLWGQGTNYGYTFGSGTRLTVV.

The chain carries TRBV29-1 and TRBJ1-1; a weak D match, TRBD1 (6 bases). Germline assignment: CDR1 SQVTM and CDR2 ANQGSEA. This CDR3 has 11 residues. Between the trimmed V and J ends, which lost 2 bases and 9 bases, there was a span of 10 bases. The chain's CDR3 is CSVEQGFQAFF. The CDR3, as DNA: TGCAGCGTTGAACAGGGGTTTCAAGCTTTCTTT.

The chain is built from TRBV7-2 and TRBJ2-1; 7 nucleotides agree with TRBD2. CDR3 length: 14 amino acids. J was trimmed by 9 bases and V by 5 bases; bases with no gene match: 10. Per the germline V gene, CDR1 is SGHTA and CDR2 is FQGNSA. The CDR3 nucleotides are TGTGCCAGCAGCCAGCGGGGAACGGCCTTTGAGCAGTTCTTC. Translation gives CASSQRGTAFEQFF.

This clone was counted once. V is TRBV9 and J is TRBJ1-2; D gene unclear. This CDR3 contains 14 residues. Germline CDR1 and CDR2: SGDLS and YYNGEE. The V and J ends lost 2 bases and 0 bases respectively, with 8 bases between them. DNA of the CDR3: TGTGCCAGCAGCGTGGGGAGGGCTAACTATGGCTACACCTTC. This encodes CASSVGRANYGYTF.

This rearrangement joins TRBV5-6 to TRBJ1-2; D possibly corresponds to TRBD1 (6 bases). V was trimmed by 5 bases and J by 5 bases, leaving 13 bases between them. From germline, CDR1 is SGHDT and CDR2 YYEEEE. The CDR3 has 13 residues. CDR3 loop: CASRTTGVYGYTF. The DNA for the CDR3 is TGTGCCAGCAGAACGACAGGAGTATATGGCTACACCTTC.

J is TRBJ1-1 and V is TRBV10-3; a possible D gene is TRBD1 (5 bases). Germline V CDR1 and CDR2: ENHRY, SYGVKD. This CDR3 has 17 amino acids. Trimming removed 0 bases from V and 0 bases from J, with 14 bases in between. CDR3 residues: CAISESGAAYMNTEAFF. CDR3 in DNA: TGTGCCATCAGTGAGTCAGGGGCAGCGTACATGAACACTGAAGCTTTCTTT.

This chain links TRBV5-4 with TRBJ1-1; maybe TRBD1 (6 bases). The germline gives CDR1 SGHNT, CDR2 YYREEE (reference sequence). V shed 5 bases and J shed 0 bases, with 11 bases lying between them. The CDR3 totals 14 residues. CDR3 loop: CASRQGNMNTEAFF. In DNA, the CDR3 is TGTGCCAGCAGACAGGGAAACATGAACACTGAAGCTTTCTTT.

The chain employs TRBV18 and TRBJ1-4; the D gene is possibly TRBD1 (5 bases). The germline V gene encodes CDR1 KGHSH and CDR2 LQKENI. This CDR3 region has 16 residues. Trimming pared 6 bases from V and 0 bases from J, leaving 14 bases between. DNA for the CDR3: TGTGCCAGCTCTCCCCAGGGCGCGACAACTAATGAAAAACTGTTTTTT. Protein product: CASSPQGATTNEKLFF.

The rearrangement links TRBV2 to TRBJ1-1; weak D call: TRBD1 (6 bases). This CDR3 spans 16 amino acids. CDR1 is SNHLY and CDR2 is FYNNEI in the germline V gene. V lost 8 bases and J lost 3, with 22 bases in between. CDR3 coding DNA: TGTGCCAGCGTTCAGAGGGGGGGCGATACGGACACTGAAGCTTTCTTT. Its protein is CASVQRGGDTDTEAFF.

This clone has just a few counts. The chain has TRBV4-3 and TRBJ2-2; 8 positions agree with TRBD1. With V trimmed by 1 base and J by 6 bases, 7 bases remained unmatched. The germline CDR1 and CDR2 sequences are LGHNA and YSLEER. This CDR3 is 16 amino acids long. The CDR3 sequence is CASSQARGLSAGELFF. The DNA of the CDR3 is TGCGCCAGCAGCCAAGCCAGGGGGCTTAGCGCCGGGGAGCTGTTTTTT.

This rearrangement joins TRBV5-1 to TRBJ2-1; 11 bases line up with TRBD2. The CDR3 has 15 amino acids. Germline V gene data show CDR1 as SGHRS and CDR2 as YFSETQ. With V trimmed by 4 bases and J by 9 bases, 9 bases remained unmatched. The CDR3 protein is CASSDTSGRRSEQFF. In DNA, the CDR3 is TGCGCCAGCAGCGATACTAGCGGGAGAAGGAGTGAGCAGTTCTTC.

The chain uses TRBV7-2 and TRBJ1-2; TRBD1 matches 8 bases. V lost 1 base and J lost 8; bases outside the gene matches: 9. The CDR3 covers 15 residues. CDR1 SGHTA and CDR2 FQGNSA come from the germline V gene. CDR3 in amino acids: CASSLVRQGAGGYTF. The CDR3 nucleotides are TGTGCCAGCAGCTTAGTTAGGCAGGGGGCTGGAGGCTACACCTTC.

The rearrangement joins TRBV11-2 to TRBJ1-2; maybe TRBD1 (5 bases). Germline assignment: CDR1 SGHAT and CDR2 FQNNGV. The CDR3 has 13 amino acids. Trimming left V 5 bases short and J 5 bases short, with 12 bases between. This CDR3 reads CASSRGEEYGYTF. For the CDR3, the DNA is TGTGCCAGCAGCCGGGGGGAGGAGTATGGCTACACCTTC.

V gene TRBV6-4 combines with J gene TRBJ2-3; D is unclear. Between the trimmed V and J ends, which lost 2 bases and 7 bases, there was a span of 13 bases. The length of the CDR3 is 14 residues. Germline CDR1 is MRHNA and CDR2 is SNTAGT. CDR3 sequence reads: CASSDPFTSNTQYF. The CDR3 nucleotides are TGTGCCAGCAGTGACCCCTTTACATCAAATACGCAGTATTTT.

In nucleotides, the CDR3 is TGTGCCAGCTCACCACCGACAGGGCAGGGAACTAACTATGGCTACACCTTC. Translated: CASSPPTGQGTNYGYTF. The chain links TRBV18 to TRBJ1-2; 7 nucleotides line up with TRBD1. The length of the CDR3 is 17 residues. Looked up from germline, CDR1 is KGHSH and CDR2 is LQKENI. V lost 0 bases, J lost 0 bases, and 7 bases stayed unmatched.

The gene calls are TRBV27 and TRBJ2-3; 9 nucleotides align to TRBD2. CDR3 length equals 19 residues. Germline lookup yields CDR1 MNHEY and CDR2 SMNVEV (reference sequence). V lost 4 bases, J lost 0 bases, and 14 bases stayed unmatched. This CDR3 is CASSYGPRLAGSSTDTQYF. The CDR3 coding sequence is TGTGCCAGCAGTTATGGGCCCAGGCTAGCGGGATCTAGCACAGATACGCAGTATTTT.

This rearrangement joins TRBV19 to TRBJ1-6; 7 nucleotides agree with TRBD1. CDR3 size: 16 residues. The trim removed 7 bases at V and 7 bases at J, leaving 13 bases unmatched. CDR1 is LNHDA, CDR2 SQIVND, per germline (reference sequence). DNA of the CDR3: TGTGCCAGTACCGCCCTGGTGGGACAGCTAAATTCACCCCTCCACTTT. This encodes CASTALVGQLNSPLHF.

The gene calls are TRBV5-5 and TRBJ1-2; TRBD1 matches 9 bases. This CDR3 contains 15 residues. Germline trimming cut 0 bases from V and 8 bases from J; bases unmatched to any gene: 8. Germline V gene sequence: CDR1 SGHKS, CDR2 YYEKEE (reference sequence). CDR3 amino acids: CASSLVPADRGGYTF. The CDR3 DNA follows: TGTGCCAGCAGCTTGGTACCAGCGGACAGGGGAGGCTACACCTTC.

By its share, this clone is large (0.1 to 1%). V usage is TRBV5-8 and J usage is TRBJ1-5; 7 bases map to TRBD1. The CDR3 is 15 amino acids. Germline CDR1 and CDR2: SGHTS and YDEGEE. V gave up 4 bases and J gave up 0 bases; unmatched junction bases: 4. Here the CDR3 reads CASSIQGYSNQPQHF. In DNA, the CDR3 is TGTGCCAGCAGCATACAGGGGTATAGCAATCAGCCCCAGCATTTT.

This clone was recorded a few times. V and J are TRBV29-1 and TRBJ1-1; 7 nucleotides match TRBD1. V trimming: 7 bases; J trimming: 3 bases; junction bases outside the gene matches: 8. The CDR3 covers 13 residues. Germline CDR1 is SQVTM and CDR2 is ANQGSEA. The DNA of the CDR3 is TGCAGCGCTGTAAGGGGGCAGGACACTGAAGCTTTCTTT. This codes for CSAVRGQDTEAFF.

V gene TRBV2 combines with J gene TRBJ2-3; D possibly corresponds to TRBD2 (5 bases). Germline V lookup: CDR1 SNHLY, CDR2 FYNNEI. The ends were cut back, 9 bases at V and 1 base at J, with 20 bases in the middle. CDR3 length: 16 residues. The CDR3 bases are TGTGCCAGTCAAGGAGGTGGCAAGAAAGGCACAGATACGCAGTATTTT. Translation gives CASQGGGKKGTDTQYF.

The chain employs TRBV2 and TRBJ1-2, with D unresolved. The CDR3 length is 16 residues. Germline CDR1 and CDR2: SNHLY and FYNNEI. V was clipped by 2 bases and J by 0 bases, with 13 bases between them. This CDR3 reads CASSEMARSANYGYTF. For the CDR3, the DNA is TGTGCCAGCAGTGAAATGGCCCGTTCAGCTAACTATGGCTACACCTTC.

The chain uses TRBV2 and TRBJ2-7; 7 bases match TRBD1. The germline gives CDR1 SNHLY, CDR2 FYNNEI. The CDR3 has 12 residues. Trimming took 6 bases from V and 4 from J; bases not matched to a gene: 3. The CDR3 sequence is CASRVTGYEQYF. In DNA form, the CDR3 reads TGTGCCAGCAGGGTGACAGGGTACGAGCAGTACTTC. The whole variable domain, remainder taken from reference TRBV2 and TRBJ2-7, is EPEVTQTPSHQVTQMGQEVILRCVPISNHLYFYWYRQILGQKVEFLVSFYNNEISEKSEIFDDQFSVERPDGSNFTLKIRSTKLEDSAMYFCASRVTGYEQYFGPGTRLTVT.

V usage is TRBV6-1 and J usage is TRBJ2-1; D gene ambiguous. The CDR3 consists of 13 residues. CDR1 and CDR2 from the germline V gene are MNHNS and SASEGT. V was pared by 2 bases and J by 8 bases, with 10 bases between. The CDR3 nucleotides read TGTGCCAGCAGTGAAAATAGAGTAGATGAGCAGTTCTTC. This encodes CASSENRVDEQFF.

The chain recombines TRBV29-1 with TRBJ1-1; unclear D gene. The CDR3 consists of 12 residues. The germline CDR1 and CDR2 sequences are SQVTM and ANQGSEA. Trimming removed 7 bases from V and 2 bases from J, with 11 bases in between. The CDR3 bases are TGCAGCGCCGCGGGCCGAAACACTGAAGCTTTCTTT. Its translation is CSAAGRNTEAFF.

For the CDR3, the DNA is TGTGCCAGCTCACCACTAACGGGTTCACCCCTCCACTTT. Protein: CASSPLTGSPLHF. The chain recombines TRBV18 with TRBJ1-6; D ambiguous. The CDR3 spans 13 residues. Germline lookup yields CDR1 KGHSH and CDR2 LQKENI. Trimming pared 1 base from V and 9 bases from J, leaving 7 bases between.